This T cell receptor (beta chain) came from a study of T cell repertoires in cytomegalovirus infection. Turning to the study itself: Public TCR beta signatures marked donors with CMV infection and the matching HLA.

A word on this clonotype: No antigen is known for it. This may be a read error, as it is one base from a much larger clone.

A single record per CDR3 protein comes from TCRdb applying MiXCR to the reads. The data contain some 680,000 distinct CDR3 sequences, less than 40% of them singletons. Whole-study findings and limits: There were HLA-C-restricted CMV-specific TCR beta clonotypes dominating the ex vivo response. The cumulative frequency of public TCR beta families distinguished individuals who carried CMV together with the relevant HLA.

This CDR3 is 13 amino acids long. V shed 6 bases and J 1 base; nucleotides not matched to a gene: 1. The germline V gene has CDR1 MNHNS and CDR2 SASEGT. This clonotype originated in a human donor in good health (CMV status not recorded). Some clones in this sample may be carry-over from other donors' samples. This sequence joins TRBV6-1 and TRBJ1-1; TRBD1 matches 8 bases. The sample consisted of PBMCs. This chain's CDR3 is CASRGQENTEAFF. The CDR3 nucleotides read TGTGCCAGCAGGGGACAGGAGAACACTGAAGCTTTCTTT.